This TCR beta chain appears in the sequencing data of a study of T cell changes during pregnancy in multiple sclerosis. V lost 8 bases, J lost 3 bases, and 8 bases stayed unmatched. Germline lookup yields CDR1 SGHRS and CDR2 YFSETQ. CDR3 length: 14 amino acids. The table came from immunoSEQ multiplex PCR; TCRdb's copy has only in-frame clones and leaves some out. Of over 25,000 clones listed, around nine tenths were seen once; the top ten hold around 0.67%. The clonotype comes from a female donor with multiple sclerosis, enrolled in a pregnancy study. The source material was CD4+ T cells from peripheral blood mononuclear cells, sampled in the first trimester of pregnancy. This chain connects TRBV5-1 to TRBJ1-1; 9 bases match TRBD1. The CDR3, as DNA: TGCGCCAGTTACAGGGGGCTCCTGGACACTGAAGCTTTCTTT. Translated: CASYRGLLDTEAFF.